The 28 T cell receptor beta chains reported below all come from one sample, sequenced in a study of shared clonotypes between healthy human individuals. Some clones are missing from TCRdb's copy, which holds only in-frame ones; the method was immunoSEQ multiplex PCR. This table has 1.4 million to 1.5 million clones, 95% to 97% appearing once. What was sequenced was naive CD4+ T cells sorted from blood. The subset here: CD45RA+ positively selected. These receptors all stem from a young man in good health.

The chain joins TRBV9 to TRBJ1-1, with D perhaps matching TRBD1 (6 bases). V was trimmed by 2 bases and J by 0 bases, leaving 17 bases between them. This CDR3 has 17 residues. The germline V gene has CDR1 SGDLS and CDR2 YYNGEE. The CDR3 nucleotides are TGTGCCAGCAGCGTGGGGGCCCTAAACAGGGTGAACACTGAAGCTTTCTTT. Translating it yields CASSVGALNRVNTEAFF.

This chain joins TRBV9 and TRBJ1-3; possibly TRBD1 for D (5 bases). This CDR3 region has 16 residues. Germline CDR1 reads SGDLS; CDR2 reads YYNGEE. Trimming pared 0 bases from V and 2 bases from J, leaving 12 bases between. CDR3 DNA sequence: TGTGCCAGCAGCGTAGGAATTCCGGGGGCTGGAAACACCATATATTTT. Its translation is CASSVGIPGAGNTIYF.

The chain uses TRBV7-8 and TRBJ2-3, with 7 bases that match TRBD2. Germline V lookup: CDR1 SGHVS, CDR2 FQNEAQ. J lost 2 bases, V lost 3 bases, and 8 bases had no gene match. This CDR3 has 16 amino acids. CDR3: CASSFAGAGPTDTQYF. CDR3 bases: TGTGCCAGCAGCTTTGCTGGAGCGGGACCCACAGATACGCAGTATTTT.

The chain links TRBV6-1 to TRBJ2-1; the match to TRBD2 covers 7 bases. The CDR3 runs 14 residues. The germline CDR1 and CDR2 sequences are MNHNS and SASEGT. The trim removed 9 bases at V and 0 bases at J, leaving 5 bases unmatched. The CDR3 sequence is CASSLAFSYNEQFF. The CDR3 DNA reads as TGTGCCAGTTCACTAGCGTTCTCCTACAATGAGCAGTTCTTC.

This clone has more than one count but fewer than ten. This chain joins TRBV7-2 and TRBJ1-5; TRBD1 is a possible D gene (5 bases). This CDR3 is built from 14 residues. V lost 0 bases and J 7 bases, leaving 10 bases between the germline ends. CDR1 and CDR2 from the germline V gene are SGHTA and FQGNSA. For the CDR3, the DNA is TGTGCCAGCAGCTTAGCGGGACGTAACCAGCCCCAGCATTTT. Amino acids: CASSLAGRNQPQHF.

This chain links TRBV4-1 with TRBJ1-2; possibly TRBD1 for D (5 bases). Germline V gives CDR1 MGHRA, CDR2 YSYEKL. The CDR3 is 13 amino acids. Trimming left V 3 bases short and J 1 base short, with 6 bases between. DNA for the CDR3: TGCGCCAGCAGCCACAGGGATAACTATGGCTACACCTTC. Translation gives CASSHRDNYGYTF.

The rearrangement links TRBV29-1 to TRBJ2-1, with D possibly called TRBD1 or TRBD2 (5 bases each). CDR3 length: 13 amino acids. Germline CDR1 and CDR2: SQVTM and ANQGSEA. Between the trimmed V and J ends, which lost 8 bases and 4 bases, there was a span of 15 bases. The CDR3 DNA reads TGCAGCATCGGGACCACCTCTTACAATGAGCAGTTCTTC. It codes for CSIGTTSYNEQFF.

CDR3 nucleotides: TGTGCCAGCAGCTCTCACAGGGGGACCGTGACTGAAGCTTTCTTT. Protein: CASSSHRGTVTEAFF. The chain carries TRBV7-9 and TRBJ1-1, with 8 bases identical to TRBD1. V lost 4 bases to trimming and J lost 5 bases; unmatched junction nucleotides: 9. This CDR3 comprises 15 residues. Germline values: CDR1 SEHNR, CDR2 FQNEAQ (reference sequence).

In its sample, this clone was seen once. The CDR3: CASSPAGTGLTDTQYF. CDR3 nucleotide sequence: TGTGCCAGCTCACCGGCCGGGACAGGGCTCACAGATACGCAGTATTTT. The rearrangement uses TRBV18 and TRBJ2-3; 9 nucleotides agree with TRBD1. The ends lost 3 bases at V and 2 bases at J; junction bases unmatched: 6. The CDR3 runs 16 residues. The germline CDR1 and CDR2 sequences are KGHSH and LQKENI.

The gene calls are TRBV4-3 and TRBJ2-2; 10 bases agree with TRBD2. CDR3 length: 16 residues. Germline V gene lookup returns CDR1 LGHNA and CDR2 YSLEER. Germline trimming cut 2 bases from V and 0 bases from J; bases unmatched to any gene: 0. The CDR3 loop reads CASSQLAGANTGELFF. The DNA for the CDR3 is TGCGCCAGCAGCCAACTAGCGGGGGCGAACACCGGGGAGCTGTTTTTT.

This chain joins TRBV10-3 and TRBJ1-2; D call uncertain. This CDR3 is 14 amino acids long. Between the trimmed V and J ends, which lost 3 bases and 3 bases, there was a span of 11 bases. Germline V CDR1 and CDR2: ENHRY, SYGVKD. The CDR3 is CAISDMWLDYGYTF. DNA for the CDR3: TGTGCCATCAGTGATATGTGGTTGGACTATGGCTACACCTTC.

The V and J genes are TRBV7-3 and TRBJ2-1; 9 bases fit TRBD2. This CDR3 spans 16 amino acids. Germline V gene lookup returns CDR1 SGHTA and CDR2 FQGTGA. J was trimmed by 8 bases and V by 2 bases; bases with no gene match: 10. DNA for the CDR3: TGTGCCAGCAGCTTAGGGTTAGCGGGAGCGAGGGATGAGCAGTTCTTC. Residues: CASSLGLAGARDEQFF.

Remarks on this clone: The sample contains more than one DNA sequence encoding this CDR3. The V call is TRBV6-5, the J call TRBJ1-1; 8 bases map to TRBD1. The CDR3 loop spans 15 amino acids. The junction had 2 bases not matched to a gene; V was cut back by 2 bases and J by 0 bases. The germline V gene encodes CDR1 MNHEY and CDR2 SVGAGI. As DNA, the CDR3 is TGTGCCAGCAGTTACCGACAGGGGATGAACACTGAAGCTTTCTTT. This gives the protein CASSYRQGMNTEAFF.

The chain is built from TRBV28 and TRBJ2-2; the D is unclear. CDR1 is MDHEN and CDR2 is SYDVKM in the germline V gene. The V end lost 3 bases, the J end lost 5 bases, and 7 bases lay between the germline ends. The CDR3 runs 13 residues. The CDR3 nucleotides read TGTGCCAGCAGTTTGCTAAGAACCGGGGAGCTGTTTTTT. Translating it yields CASSLLRTGELFF.

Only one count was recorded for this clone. CDR3 sequence: CASSLGAGADTQYF. In DNA form, the CDR3 reads TGTGCCAGCAGCTTGGGCGCGGGAGCAGATACGCAGTATTTT. The chain uses TRBV5-5 and TRBJ2-3; 7 bases are a match to TRBD2. Germline V gene data show CDR1 as SGHKS and CDR2 as YYEKEE (reference sequence). The ends lost 0 bases at V and 4 bases at J; junction bases unmatched: 2. This CDR3 region has 14 residues.

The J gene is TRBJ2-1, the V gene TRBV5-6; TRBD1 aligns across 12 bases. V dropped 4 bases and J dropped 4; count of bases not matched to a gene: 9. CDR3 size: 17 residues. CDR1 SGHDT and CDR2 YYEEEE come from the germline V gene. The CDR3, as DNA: TGTGCCAGCAGCCCGGGGACAGGGGGCTTCGGGTACAATGAGCAGTTCTTC. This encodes CASSPGTGGFGYNEQFF.

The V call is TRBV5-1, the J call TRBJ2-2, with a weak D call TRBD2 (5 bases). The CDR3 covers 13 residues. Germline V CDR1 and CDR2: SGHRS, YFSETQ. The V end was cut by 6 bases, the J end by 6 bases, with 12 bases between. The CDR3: CASTDSEAGELFF. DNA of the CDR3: TGCGCCAGCACTGATAGCGAGGCCGGGGAGCTGTTTTTT.

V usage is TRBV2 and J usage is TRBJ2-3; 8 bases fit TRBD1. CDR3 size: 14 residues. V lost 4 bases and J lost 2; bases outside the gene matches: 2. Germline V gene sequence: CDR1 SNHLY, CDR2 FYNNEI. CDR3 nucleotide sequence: TGTGCCAGCAGTGGACAGGGGTTCACAGATACGCAGTATTTT. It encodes CASSGQGFTDTQYF.

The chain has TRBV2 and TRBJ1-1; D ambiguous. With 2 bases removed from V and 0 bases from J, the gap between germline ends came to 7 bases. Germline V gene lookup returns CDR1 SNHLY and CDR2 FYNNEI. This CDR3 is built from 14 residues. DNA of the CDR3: TGTGCCAGCAGTGAAAACAGTTTGAACACTGAAGCTTTCTTT. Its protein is CASSENSLNTEAFF. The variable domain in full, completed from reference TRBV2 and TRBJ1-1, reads EPEVTQTPSHQVTQMGQEVILRCVPISNHLYFYWYRQILGQKVEFLVSFYNNEISEKSEIFDDQFSVERPDGSNFTLKIRSTKLEDSAMYFCASSENSLNTEAFFGQGTRLTVV.

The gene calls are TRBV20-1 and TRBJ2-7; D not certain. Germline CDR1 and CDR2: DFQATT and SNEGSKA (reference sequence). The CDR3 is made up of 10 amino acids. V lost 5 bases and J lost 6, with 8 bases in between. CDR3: CSAYLLEQYF. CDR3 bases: TGCAGTGCTTATCTCCTCGAGCAGTACTTC.

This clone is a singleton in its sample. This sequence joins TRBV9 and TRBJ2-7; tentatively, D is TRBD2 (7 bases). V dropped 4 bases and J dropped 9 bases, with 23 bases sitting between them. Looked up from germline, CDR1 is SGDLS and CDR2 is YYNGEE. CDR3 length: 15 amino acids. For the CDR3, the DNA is TGTGCCAGCAGCCCCCGGGGGGACACTAGTCATGGGCAGTACTTC. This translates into CASSPRGDTSHGQYF.

The CDR3 loop reads CASSLAGEGYTF. The CDR3, as DNA: TGTGCCAGCAGCTTAGCAGGGGAGGGCTACACCTTC. This rearrangement joins TRBV7-8 to TRBJ1-2; tentatively, D is TRBD1 (5 bases). V lost 0 bases to trimming and J lost 8 bases, with 7 bases between them. The CDR3 runs to 12 residues. Germline CDR1 SGHVS, CDR2 FQNEAQ.

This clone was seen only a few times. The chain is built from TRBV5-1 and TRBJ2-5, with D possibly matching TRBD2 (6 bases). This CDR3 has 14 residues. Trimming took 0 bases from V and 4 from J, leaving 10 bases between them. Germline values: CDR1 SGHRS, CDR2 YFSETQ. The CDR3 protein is CASSLALGGETQYF. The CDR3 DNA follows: TGCGCCAGCAGCTTGGCTCTGGGGGGAGAGACCCAGTACTTC.

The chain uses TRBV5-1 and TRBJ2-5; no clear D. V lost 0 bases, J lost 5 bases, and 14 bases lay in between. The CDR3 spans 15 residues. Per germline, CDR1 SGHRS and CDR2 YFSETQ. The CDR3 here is CASSLAPVATETQYF. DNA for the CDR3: TGCGCCAGCAGCTTGGCGCCTGTCGCTACCGAGACCCAGTACTTC.

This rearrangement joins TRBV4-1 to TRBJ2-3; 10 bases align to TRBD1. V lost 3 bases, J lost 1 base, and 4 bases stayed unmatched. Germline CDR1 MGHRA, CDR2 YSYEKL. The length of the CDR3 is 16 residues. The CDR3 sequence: CASSHDGTGGTDTQYF. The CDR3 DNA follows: TGCGCCAGCAGCCATGATGGGACAGGGGGCACAGATACGCAGTATTTT.

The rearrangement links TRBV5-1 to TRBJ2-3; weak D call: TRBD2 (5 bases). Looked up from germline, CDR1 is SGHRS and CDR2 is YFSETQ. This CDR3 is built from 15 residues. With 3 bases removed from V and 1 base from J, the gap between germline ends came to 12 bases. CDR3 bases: TGCGCCAGCAGCTACGTCGGGCGGGGCACAGATACGCAGTATTTT. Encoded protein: CASSYVGRGTDTQYF. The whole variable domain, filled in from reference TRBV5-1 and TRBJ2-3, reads KAGVTQTPRYLIKTRGQQVTLSCSPISGHRSVSWYQQTPGQGLQFLFEYFSETQRNKGNFPGRFSGRQFSNSRSEMNVSTLELGDSALYLCASSYVGRGTDTQYFGPGTRLTVL.

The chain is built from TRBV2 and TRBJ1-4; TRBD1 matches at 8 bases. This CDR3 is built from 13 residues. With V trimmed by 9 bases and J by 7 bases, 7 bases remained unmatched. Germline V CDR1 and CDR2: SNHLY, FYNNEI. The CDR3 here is CASRTGRVEKLFF. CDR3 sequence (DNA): TGTGCCAGTCGGACAGGGAGAGTTGAAAAACTGTTTTTT.

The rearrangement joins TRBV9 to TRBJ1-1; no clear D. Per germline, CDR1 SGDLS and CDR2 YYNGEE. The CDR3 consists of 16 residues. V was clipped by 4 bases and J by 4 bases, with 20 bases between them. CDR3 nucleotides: TGTGCCAGCAGCCCTAAAAAACCACACCAGAGCACTGAAGCTTTCTTT. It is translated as CASSPKKPHQSTEAFF.